This TCR beta chain was sequenced for a study of cytomegalovirus exposure and HLA in healthy donors. Across the whole study: Out of roughly 170 million T cells, an earlier analysis found about 120 million unique TCR beta sequences in total. Study-level findings and limits: In a later analysis, at a false discovery rate of 0.05, fewer than 20,000 TCR beta sequences were associated with HLA alleles.

A word on this clone: Its antigen is unknown.

J gave up 4 bases and V 4 bases, and 6 bases lay outside the gene matches. Germline V gives CDR1 SGHDN, CDR2 FVKESK. The CDR3 runs 14 residues. The PCR used 60 Vbeta and 13 Jbeta primers. Per the original methods: Later analysis identified approximately 88 million unique TCR beta chains, some 10 million shared. Profiling relied on immunoSEQ multiplex PCR, and the TCRdb table lists in-frame clones only, not all of them. V, J and clone size reflect that table, while D and trimming were determined from the DNA. The top ten hold 11% of the sample, which has more than 65,000 clones, 74% seen once. The V call is TRBV14, the J call TRBJ1-2, with TRBD1 matching over 7 bases. The clonotype comes from a woman aged 55-69 years in good health and CMV-seropositive. Sequenced sample: PBMCs. As DNA, the CDR3 is TGTGCCAGCAGCCCCCGGACAGGTTCCTATGGCTACACCTTC. Translated: CASSPRTGSYGYTF.